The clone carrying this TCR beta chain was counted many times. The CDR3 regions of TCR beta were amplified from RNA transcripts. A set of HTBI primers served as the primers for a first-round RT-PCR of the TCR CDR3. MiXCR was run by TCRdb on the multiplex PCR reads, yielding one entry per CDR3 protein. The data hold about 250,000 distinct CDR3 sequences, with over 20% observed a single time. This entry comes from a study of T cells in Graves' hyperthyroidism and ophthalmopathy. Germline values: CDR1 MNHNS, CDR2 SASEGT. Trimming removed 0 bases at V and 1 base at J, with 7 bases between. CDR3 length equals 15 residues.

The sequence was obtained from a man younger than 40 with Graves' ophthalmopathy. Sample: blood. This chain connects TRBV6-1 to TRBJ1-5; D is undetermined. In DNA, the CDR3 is TGTGCCAGCAGTGAAGCGGTGAACAGCAATCAGCCCCAGCATTTT. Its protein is CASSEAVNSNQPQHF.